A single sample gave rise to the 27 T cell receptor beta chains below, sequenced in a study of blood T cell repertoires in COVID-19. TCRdb's table, derived via immunoSEQ multiplex PCR, lists solely in-frame clones and lacks some. The repertoire holds 60,000 to 80,000 clones, with 80% to 90% as singletons. Sequenced: peripheral blood. The source of these receptors is a woman aged 55 to 70 with COVID-19, enrolled during active disease.

This chain connects TRBV6-2 or TRBV6-3 to TRBJ1-5; no reliable D call. This CDR3 has 13 residues. Trimming pared 2 bases from V and 4 bases from J, leaving 6 bases between. From germline, CDR1 is MNHEY and CDR2 SVGEGT. CDR3 protein: CASSYRENQPQHF. Written as DNA, the CDR3 is TGTGCCAGCAGTTACCGGGAAAATCAGCCCCAGCATTTT.

The V gene is TRBV27, the J gene TRBJ2-5, with 8 bases aligning to TRBD1. This CDR3 is built from 14 residues. The V gene end was trimmed by 8 bases and the J gene end by 5 bases; junction bases not matched to a gene: 10. Germline loops: CDR1 MNHEY, CDR2 SMNVEV (reference sequence). The CDR3 region has the DNA TGTGCCAGCTCGAAAATGGACAGGGTGGAGACCCAGTACTTC. It translates to CASSKMDRVETQYF.

This chain links TRBV6-1 with TRBJ1-2; D is perhaps TRBD1 (5 bases). The CDR3 consists of 12 residues. CDR1 and CDR2 from the germline V gene are MNHNS and SASEGT. V was trimmed by 2 bases and J by 6 bases, leaving 7 bases between them. This CDR3 is CASSESGNGYTF. Written as DNA, the CDR3 is TGTGCCAGCAGTGAATCAGGGAATGGCTACACCTTC.

CDR3 sequence (DNA): TGTGCCAGCAGCTCAGGGGGCCATGGCTACACCTTC. Encoded protein: CASSSGGHGYTF. V is TRBV28 and J is TRBJ1-2; 8 bases align to TRBD1. Germline lookup yields CDR1 MDHEN and CDR2 SYDVKM. The CDR3 consists of 12 residues. V lost 6 bases to trimming and J lost 6 bases; unmatched junction nucleotides: 3.

J is TRBJ1-5 and V is TRBV19; D unclear. Germline V CDR1 and CDR2: LNHDA, SQIVND (reference sequence). The CDR3 loop spans 12 amino acids. V dropped 5 bases and J dropped 7 bases, with 9 bases sitting between them. CDR3 in DNA: TGTGCCAGTAGTGATCCACTGCAGCCCCAGCATTTT. This translates into CASSDPLQPQHF.

The V gene is TRBV7-2, the J gene TRBJ1-2; D remains ambiguous. Trimming stripped 4 bases from V and 5 bases from J, with 11 bases between. Germline V lookup: CDR1 SGHTA, CDR2 FQGNSA. The CDR3 consists of 13 residues. The CDR3 nucleotides are TGTGCCAGCAGCTCGGGTCCGGGGTATGGCTACACCTTC. Residues: CASSSGPGYGYTF.

The count of this clone is one. The V gene is TRBV4-3, the J gene TRBJ2-1; a weak D match, TRBD1 (6 bases). This CDR3 comprises 16 residues. Trimming took 1 base from V and 9 from J, leaving 19 bases between them. Germline V CDR1 and CDR2: LGHNA, YSLEER. The CDR3 region is CASSQVSQPVQGEQFF. The CDR3 coding sequence is TGCGCCAGCAGCCAAGTTAGTCAACCAGTACAGGGTGAGCAGTTCTTC.

This sequence joins TRBV19 and TRBJ2-1, with D hard to call. With 4 bases removed from V and 7 bases from J, the gap between germline ends came to 5 bases. The CDR3 has 11 residues. In germline, CDR1 is LNHDA, CDR2 SQIVND (reference sequence). For the CDR3, the DNA is TGTGCCAGTAGTACTAGGAATGAGCAGTTCTTC. It yields the protein CASSTRNEQFF.

The rearrangement uses TRBV18 and TRBJ1-1; the D gene is possibly TRBD1 (5 bases). This CDR3 is 13 amino acids long. Trimming took 4 bases from V and 3 from J, leaving 9 bases between them. Germline CDR1 is KGHSH and CDR2 is LQKENI. In DNA form, the CDR3 reads TGTGCCAGCTCACTGACAGAATACACTGAAGCTTTCTTT. Translated, it gives CASSLTEYTEAFF.

The chain combines TRBV11-2 with TRBJ2-7; tentatively, D is TRBD1 (6 bases). V lost 1 base, J lost 3 bases, and 16 bases lay in between. CDR1 and CDR2 (germline): SGHAT, FQNNGV. This CDR3 is built from 16 residues. The CDR3 here is CASSLASGDTSYEQYF. DNA of the CDR3: TGTGCCAGCAGCTTAGCTTCAGGGGACACGAGCTACGAGCAGTACTTC.

In its sample, this clone was seen once. The chain has TRBV13 and TRBJ2-7, with D perhaps TRBD2 (5 bases). V lost 4 bases and J 2 bases, leaving 12 bases between the germline ends. The germline gives CDR1 PRHDT, CDR2 FYEKMQ (reference sequence). The CDR3 contains 14 residues. The CDR3 DNA is TGTGCCAGCAGCTCCAGGACTTATACCTACGAGCAGTACTTC. Translating gives CASSSRTYTYEQYF.

The chain combines TRBV18 with TRBJ1-4; 9 bases map to TRBD1. The germline V gene encodes CDR1 KGHSH and CDR2 LQKENI. The CDR3 has 15 amino acids. V lost 3 bases and J lost 5; bases outside the gene matches: 4. In DNA, the CDR3 is TGTGCCAGCTCACCCGGGACAGGGTCCAATGAAAAACTGTTTTTT. It translates to CASSPGTGSNEKLFF.

The chain has TRBV6-2 or TRBV6-3 and TRBJ2-5; 8 positions agree with TRBD2. J was trimmed by 2 bases and V by 6 bases; bases with no gene match: 8. The germline gives CDR1 MNHEY, CDR2 SVGEGT. The CDR3 is 15 residues long. CDR3 DNA sequence: TGTGCCAGCAGCAATTCGGGGGGGTTACAAGAGACCCAGTACTTC. As protein: CASSNSGGLQETQYF.

The chain combines TRBV28 with TRBJ1-2; 8 positions match TRBD1. Germline CDR1 and CDR2: MDHEN and SYDVKM. The ends lost 5 bases at V and 11 bases at J; junction bases unmatched: 7. The CDR3 sequence is 12 residues long. The CDR3 DNA follows: TGTGCCAGCAGTGCCGGACAGGGAGCTTACACCTTC. This encodes CASSAGQGAYTF.

The V gene is TRBV28, the J gene TRBJ1-2, with 8 positions matching TRBD1. The CDR3 sequence is 15 residues long. J was trimmed by 4 bases and V by 7 bases; bases with no gene match: 11. The V gene's germline CDR1 is MDHEN and CDR2 SYDVKM. The CDR3 region has the DNA TGTGCCAGCACCCTGGGACAGGATGCTTTCTATGGCTACACCTTC. It specifies CASTLGQDAFYGYTF.

This chain connects TRBV12-5 to TRBJ2-1; TRBD2 matches 12 bases. Per germline, CDR1 LGHNT and CDR2 FRNRAP. CDR3 size: 16 residues. V lost 6 bases and J lost 10; bases outside the gene matches: 13. The CDR3: CASGTTPSGRAGEQFF. For the CDR3, the DNA is TGTGCTAGTGGCACCACCCCTAGCGGGAGGGCGGGGGAGCAGTTCTTC. The variable domain in full, with the rest retrieved from reference TRBV12-5 and TRBJ2-1, is DARVTQTPRHKVTEMGQEVTMRCQPILGHNTVFWYRQTMMQGLELLAYFRNRAPLDDSGMPKDRFSAEMPDATLATLKIQPSEPRDSAVYFCASGTTPSGRAGEQFFGPGTRLTVL.

J is TRBJ2-3 and V is TRBV9; tentatively, D is TRBD2 (6 bases). V lost 0 bases and J lost 0, with 11 bases in between. Germline V gene sequence: CDR1 SGDLS, CDR2 YYNGEE. The CDR3 loop spans 16 amino acids. The CDR3 DNA follows: TGTGCCAGCAGCGTAGTGGCTAGCGTAAGCACAGATACGCAGTATTTT. Amino acids: CASSVVASVSTDTQYF.

This clone has only a few counts. The chain employs TRBV24-1 and TRBJ2-7; 10 bases line up with TRBD2. V dropped 2 bases and J dropped 1; count of bases not matched to a gene: 1. The length of the CDR3 is 15 residues. Looked up from germline, CDR1 is KGHDR and CDR2 is SFDVKD. CDR3 sequence: CATSDSAGGSYEQYF. CDR3 sequence (DNA): TGTGCCACCAGTGATTCAGCGGGAGGGTCCTACGAGCAGTACTTC.

This rearrangement joins TRBV6-1 to TRBJ1-2, with 12 positions matching TRBD1. J was trimmed by 4 bases and V by 1 base; bases with no gene match: 7. The CDR3 contains 17 residues. Per germline, CDR1 MNHNS and CDR2 SASEGT. This CDR3 reads CASSEGDRGRLSYGYTF. CDR3 bases: TGTGCCAGCAGTGAAGGGGACAGGGGGCGCCTAAGCTATGGCTACACCTTC.

CDR3: CASSLSQDTQYF. Here the CDR3 DNA reads TGTGCCAGCAGCCTCTCACAAGATACGCAGTATTTT. The chain employs TRBV7-2 and TRBJ2-3; D gene ambiguous. CDR3 length: 12 residues. Trimming removed 5 bases at V and 5 bases at J, with 8 bases between. CDR1 SGHTA and CDR2 FQGNSA come from the germline V gene.

This clone was recorded a few times. The chain links TRBV6-1 to TRBJ1-5, with D unresolved. V gave up 0 bases and J gave up 10 bases, with 10 bases separating them. The CDR3 loop spans 13 amino acids. Germline V gene sequence: CDR1 MNHNS, CDR2 SASEGT. CDR3 in amino acids: CASSEAPIGPQHF. The CDR3 region has the DNA TGTGCCAGCAGTGAAGCGCCGATCGGTCCCCAGCATTTT.

Written as DNA, the CDR3 is TGTGCCAGCGGCGGATCGTTTTACAATGAGCAGTTCTTC. Amino acid sequence: CASGGSFYNEQFF. This sequence joins TRBV28 and TRBJ2-1; unclear D gene. The V and J ends lost 8 bases and 4 bases respectively, with 12 bases between them. The CDR3 spans 13 residues. Germline V gene data show CDR1 as MDHEN and CDR2 as SYDVKM.

This clone has a single count. The chain recombines TRBV9 with TRBJ1-2, with 9 bases identical to TRBD1. Germline assignment: CDR1 SGDLS and CDR2 YYNGEE. The CDR3 is 14 amino acids. V dropped 7 bases and J dropped 5; count of bases not matched to a gene: 9. The CDR3: CASSTAGQGYGYTF. DNA for the CDR3: TGTGCCAGCTCAACCGCGGGACAGGGATATGGCTACACCTTC.

CDR3 region: CASSFRGRNTEAFF. The DNA of the CDR3 is TGTGCCAGCAGCTTCAGGGGGCGGAACACTGAAGCTTTCTTT. This chain joins TRBV11-3 and TRBJ1-1, with 8 bases aligning to TRBD1. The CDR3 covers 14 residues. Trimming took 3 bases from V and 1 from J; bases not matched to a gene: 1. The V gene's germline CDR1 is SGHNT and CDR2 YENEEA.

The gene calls are TRBV27 and TRBJ2-7; no clear D. Trimming took off 0 bases at V and 2 bases at J, with 11 bases between the two ends. CDR1 and CDR2 from the germline V gene are MNHEY and SMNVEV (reference sequence). There are 15 residues in the CDR3. The CDR3 DNA is TGTGCCAGCAGTTTATCGGAAATAACAGCCTACGAGCAGTACTTC. Amino acids: CASSLSEITAYEQYF.

The V gene is TRBV20-1, the J gene TRBJ1-1; D perhaps matches TRBD1 (6 bases). Germline loops: CDR1 DFQATT, CDR2 SNEGSKA (reference sequence). This CDR3 has 11 amino acids. The V end was cut by 3 bases, the J end by 7 bases, with 9 bases between. CDR3 region: CSARRQDEAFF. CDR3 coding DNA: TGCAGTGCTAGGAGACAGGATGAAGCTTTCTTT.

This chain links TRBV28 with TRBJ2-3; D is possibly TRBD1 (5 bases). The V end was cut by 4 bases, the J end by 4 bases, with 6 bases between. The CDR3 loop spans 12 amino acids. The germline V gene encodes CDR1 MDHEN and CDR2 SYDVKM. The CDR3 sequence is CASSWGPDTQYF. The CDR3 bases are TGTGCCAGCAGTTGGGGCCCAGATACGCAGTATTTT.